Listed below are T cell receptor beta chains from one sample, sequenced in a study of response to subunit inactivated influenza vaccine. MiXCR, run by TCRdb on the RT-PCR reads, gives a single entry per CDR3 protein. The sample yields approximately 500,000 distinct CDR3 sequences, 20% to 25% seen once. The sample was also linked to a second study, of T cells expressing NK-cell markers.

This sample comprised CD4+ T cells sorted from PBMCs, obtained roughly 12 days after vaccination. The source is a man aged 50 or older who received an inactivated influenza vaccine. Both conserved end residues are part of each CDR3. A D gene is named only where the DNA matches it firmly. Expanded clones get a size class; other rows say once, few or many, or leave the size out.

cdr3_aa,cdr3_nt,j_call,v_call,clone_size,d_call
CSAGGSGGANDEQFF,TGCAGTGCTGGGGGTAGCGGGGGGGCCAATGATGAGCAGTTCTTC,TRBJ2-1,TRBV20-1,-,TRBD2
CASSTASGGYEQYF,TGTGCCAGCAGCACCGCCTCGGGGGGCTACGAGCAGTACTTC,TRBJ2-7,TRBV7-2,-,TRBD2
CAWQTGGGETQYF,TGTGCCTGGCAGACGGGGGGAGGAGAGACCCAGTACTTC,TRBJ2-5,TRBV30,-,TRBD2
CSGRQGADYGYTF,TGCAGCGGTAGACAGGGGGCAGACTATGGCTACACCTTC,TRBJ1-2,TRBV29-1,few,TRBD1
CASSLAGGYGYTF,TGTGCCAGCAGCTTGGCCGGCGGTTATGGCTACACCTTC,TRBJ1-2,TRBV5-6,many,-
CASSLSPWDEQFF,TGTGCCAGCAGCTTATCTCCCTGGGATGAGCAGTTCTTC,TRBJ2-1,TRBV7-2,few,-
CASSHNRGHAFF,TGTGCCAGCAGTCACAACAGGGGGCATGCTTTCTTT,TRBJ1-1,TRBV6-2/TRBV6-3,-,TRBD1
CSASLEAGETQYF,TGCAGTGCTTCGCTGGAGGCTGGCGAGACCCAGTACTTC,TRBJ2-5,TRBV20-1,few,-
CASSTWTMDNEQFF,TGTGCCAGCAGTACGTGGACTATGGACAATGAGCAGTTCTTC,TRBJ2-1,TRBV12-3/TRBV12-4,once,-
CAIRGHITRQYF,TGTGCCATCCGAGGACATATTACGAGGCAGTACTTC,TRBJ2-7,TRBV25-1,few,-
CASSLSGPSPEKLFF,TGCGCCAGCAGTTTGTCCGGACCTTCACCCGAAAAACTGTTTTTT,TRBJ1-4,TRBV5-1,-,-
CSARPTGALLTGELFF,TGCAGTGCTAGACCCACAGGGGCCTTGTTGACCGGGGAGCTGTTTTTT,TRBJ2-2,TRBV20-1,few,TRBD1
CASSLDRTGLDTQYF,TGTGCCAGCAGCTTGGACAGGACGGGATTAGATACGCAGTATTTT,TRBJ2-3,TRBV5-6,few,-
CAAGYEQYF,TGTGCCGCAGGCTACGAGCAGTACTTC,TRBJ2-7,TRBV6-5,-,-
CASSYTSDTQYF,TGTGCCAGCAGTTACACATCAGATACGCAGTATTTT,TRBJ2-3,TRBV6-6,-,-
CASSLGRGGGQPQHF,TGTGCCAGCAGCTTAGGTCGAGGGGGCGGTCAGCCCCAGCATTTT,TRBJ1-5,TRBV7-8,-,TRBD1
CASSQAPSGTSNTGELFF,TGCGCCAGCAGCCAAGCCCCTAGCGGGACCTCGAACACCGGGGAGCTGTTTTTT,TRBJ2-2,TRBV4-3,-,TRBD2
CAIGTSGASTGELFF,TGTGCCATCGGGACTAGCGGGGCCTCCACCGGGGAGCTGTTTTTT,TRBJ2-2,TRBV10-3,many,TRBD2
CASSQITSAGGTDTQYF,TGCGCCAGCAGCCAAATAACAAGTGCGGGGGGCACAGATACGCAGTATTTT,TRBJ2-3,TRBV4-3,-,TRBD2
CASSSARDPFQGELFF,TGCGCCAGCAGCTCCGCCCGGGACCCCTTCCAAGGGGAGCTGTTTTTT,TRBJ2-2,TRBV5-1,few,-
CSARGLRTDEQFF,TGCAGTGCTAGGGGACTCAGGACAGATGAGCAGTTCTTC,TRBJ2-1,TRBV20-1,-,-
CASSSGAGGAYGYTF,TGTGCCAGCAGCTCCGGCGCAGGGGGCGCGTATGGCTACACCTTC,TRBJ1-2,TRBV7-2,few,TRBD1
CASTPENTGELFF,TGTGCCAGCACCCCCGAAAACACCGGGGAGCTGTTTTTT,TRBJ2-2,TRBV14,few,-
CATSDLGQGRLNTGELFF,TGTGCCACCAGTGATTTAGGCCAGGGGAGGCTTAACACCGGGGAGCTGTTTTTT,TRBJ2-2,TRBV24-1,few,-
CASSARTGISYEQYF,TGTGCCAGCAGCGCCCGGACAGGGATATCCTACGAGCAGTACTTC,TRBJ2-7,TRBV5-5,few,TRBD1
CASSQVLGKGGTGANVLTF,TGCGCCAGCAGCCAAGTTCTCGGGAAGGGAGGGACTGGGGCCAACGTCCTGACTTTC,TRBJ2-6,TRBV4-3,few,TRBD2
CASRQDTQYNEQFF,TGTGCCAGCAGACAGGACACCCAATACAATGAGCAGTTCTTC,TRBJ2-1,TRBV2,few,-
CASSDFFRTGGFYEQYF,TGTGCCAGCAGTGATTTTTTTAGGACAGGGGGCTTCTACGAGCAGTACTTC,TRBJ2-7,TRBV25-1,-,TRBD1
CSASQTGTTPYTEAFF,TGCAGTGCTTCACAGACTGGGACAACACCGTACACTGAAGCTTTCTTT,TRBJ1-1,TRBV20-1,-,-
CASSYGQVDGYTF,TGTGCCAGCAGTTATGGACAGGTGGATGGCTACACCTTC,TRBJ1-2,TRBV6-5,-,TRBD1
CASSQVFSGANVLTF,TGTGCCAGCAGCCAAGTTTTCTCTGGGGCCAACGTCCTGACTTTC,TRBJ2-6,TRBV3-1,few,-
CASSPMGTKLLNTEAFF,TGTGCCAGCAGCCCTATGGGGACAAAATTACTCAACACTGAAGCTTTCTTT,TRBJ1-1,TRBV14,few,-
CASSPGLAGANTGELFF,TGCGCCAGCAGCCCGGGACTAGCGGGCGCGAACACCGGGGAGCTGTTTTTT,TRBJ2-2,TRBV4-3,many,TRBD2
CASSYSGRGPGANVLTF,TGTGCCAGCAGTTACAGTGGCAGGGGGCCTGGGGCCAACGTCCTGACTTTC,TRBJ2-6,TRBV6-2/TRBV6-3,few,TRBD1
CSVGRETSTEQYF,TGCAGCGTGGGACGGGAGACCTCTACCGAGCAGTACTTC,TRBJ2-7,TRBV29-1,many,-
CASTQEGREQFF,TGTGCCAGCACACAGGAGGGTCGTGAGCAGTTCTTC,TRBJ2-1,TRBV2,-,-
CASRTGIATNYGYTF,TGTGCCAGCAGGACCGGGATTGCGACCAACTATGGCTACACCTTC,TRBJ1-2,TRBV6-1,-,-
CASSLGIDTGELFF,TGTGCCAGCAGCTTAGGGATAGACACCGGGGAGCTGTTTTTT,TRBJ2-2,TRBV7-9,-,-
CASSIPGTGDSMNTEAFF,TGTGCCAGCAGCATACCCGGGACAGGGGATAGCATGAACACTGAAGCTTTCTTT,TRBJ1-1,TRBV11-1,-,TRBD1
CASRAGTDNQPQHF,TGTGCCAGCAGGGCCGGGACCGACAATCAGCCCCAGCATTTT,TRBJ1-5,TRBV12-3/TRBV12-4,few,-
CASRDINQPQHF,TGTGCCAGCCGGGACATCAATCAGCCCCAGCATTTT,TRBJ1-5,TRBV19,few,-